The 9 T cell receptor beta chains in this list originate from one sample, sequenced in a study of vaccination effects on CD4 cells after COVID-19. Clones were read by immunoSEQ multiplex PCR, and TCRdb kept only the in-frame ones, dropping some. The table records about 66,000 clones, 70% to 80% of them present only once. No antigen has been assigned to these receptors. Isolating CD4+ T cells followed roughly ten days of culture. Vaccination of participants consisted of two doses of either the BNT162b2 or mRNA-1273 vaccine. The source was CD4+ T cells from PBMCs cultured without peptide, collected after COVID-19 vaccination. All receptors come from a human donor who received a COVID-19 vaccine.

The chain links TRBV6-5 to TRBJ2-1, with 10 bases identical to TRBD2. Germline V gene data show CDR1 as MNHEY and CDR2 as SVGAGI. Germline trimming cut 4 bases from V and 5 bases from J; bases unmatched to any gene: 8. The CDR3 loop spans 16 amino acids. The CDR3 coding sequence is TGTGCCAGCAGTTTTAGCGGGGGGACATCCGACAATGAGCAGTTCTTC. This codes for CASSFSGGTSDNEQFF.

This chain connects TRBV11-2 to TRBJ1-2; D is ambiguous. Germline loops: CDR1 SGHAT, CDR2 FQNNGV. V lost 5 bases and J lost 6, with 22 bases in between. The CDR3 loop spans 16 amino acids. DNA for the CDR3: TGTGCCAGCAGCCCACCCCCGCGGTCTGAACAAGATGGCTACACCTTC. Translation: CASSPPPRSEQDGYTF.

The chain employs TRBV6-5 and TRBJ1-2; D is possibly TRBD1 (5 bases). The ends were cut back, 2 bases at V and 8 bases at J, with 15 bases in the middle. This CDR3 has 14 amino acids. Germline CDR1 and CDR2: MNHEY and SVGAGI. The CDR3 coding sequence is TGTGCCAGCAGTTACGGGACGGCGGGGAGCGGCTACACCTTC. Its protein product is CASSYGTAGSGYTF.

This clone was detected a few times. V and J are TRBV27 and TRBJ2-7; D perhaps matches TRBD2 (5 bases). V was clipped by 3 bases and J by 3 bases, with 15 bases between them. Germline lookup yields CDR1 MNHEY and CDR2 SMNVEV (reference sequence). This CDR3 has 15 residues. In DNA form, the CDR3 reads TGTGCCAGCAGTTTGGCCGACGGGGTCTACTACGAGCAGTACGTC. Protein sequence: CASSLADGVYYEQYV.

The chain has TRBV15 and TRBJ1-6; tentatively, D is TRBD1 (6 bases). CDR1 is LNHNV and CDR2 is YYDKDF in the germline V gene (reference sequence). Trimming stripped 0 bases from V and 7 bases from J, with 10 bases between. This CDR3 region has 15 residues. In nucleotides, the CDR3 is TGTGCCACCAGCAGAGACAGGGGCTTAAATTCACCCCTCCACTTT. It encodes CATSRDRGLNSPLHF.

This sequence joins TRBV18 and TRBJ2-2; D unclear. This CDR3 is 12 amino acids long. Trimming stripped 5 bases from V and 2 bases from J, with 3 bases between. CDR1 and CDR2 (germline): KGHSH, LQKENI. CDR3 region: CASSTNTGELFF. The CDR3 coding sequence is TGTGCCAGCTCAACTAACACCGGGGAGCTGTTTTTT.

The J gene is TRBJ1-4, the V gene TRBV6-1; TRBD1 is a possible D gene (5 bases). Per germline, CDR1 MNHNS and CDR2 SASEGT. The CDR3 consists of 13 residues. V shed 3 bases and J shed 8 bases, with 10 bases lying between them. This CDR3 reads CASSDRDGEKLFF. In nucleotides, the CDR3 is TGTGCCAGCAGTGACAGGGATGGAGAAAAACTGTTTTTT.

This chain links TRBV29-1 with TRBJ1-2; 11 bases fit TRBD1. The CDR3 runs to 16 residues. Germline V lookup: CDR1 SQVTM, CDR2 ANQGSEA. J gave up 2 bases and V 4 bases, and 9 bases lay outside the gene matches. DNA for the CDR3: TGCAGCGTTGCCGGGACAGGGGGAGGAGAGAACTATGGCTACACCTTC. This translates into CSVAGTGGGENYGYTF.

CDR3 region: CASSLRASGGRTNTGELFF. CDR3 nucleotide sequence: TGTGCCAGCAGCTTAAGGGCTAGCGGGGGACGTACGAACACCGGGGAGCTGTTTTTT. This chain uses TRBV11-2 with TRBJ2-2; 10 nucleotides agree with TRBD2. V gave up 2 bases and J gave up 0 bases; unmatched junction bases: 9. The CDR3 totals 19 residues. Per germline, CDR1 SGHAT and CDR2 FQNNGV.